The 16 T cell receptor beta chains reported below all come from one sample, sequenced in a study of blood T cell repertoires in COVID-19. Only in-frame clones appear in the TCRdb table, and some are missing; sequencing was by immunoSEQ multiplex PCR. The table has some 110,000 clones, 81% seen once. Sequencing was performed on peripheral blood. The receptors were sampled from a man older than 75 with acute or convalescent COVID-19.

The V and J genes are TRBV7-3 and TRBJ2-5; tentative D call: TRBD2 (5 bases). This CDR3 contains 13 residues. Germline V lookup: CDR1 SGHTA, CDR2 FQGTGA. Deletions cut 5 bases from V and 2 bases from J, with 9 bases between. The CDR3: CASSRGSQETQYF. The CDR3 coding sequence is TGTGCCAGCAGCCGAGGGTCTCAAGAGACCCAGTACTTC.

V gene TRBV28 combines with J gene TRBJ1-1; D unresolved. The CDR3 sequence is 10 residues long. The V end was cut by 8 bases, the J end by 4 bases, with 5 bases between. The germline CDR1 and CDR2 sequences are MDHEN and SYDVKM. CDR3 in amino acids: CASRGTEAFF. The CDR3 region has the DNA TGTGCCAGCCGGGGCACTGAAGCTTTCTTT.

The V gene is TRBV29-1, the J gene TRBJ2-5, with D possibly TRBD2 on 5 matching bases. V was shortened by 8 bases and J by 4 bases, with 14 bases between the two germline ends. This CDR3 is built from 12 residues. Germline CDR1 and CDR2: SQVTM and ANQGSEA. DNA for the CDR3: TGCAGCCACCACCGGGGTGGAGAGACCCAGTACTTC. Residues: CSHHRGGETQYF.

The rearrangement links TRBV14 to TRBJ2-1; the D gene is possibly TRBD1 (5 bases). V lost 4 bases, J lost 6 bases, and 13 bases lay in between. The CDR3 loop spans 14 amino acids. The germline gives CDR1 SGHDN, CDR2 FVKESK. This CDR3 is CASSPINRFNEQFF. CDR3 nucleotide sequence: TGTGCCAGCAGCCCTATTAACAGGTTCAATGAGCAGTTCTTC.

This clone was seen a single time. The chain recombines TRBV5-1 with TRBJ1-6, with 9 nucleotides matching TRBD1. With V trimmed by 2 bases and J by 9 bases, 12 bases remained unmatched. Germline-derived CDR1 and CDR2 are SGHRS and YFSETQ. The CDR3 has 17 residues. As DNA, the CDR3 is TGCGCCAGCAGCTTTCTGGGAATCGGGGACAGGGCTTCACCCCTCCACTTT. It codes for CASSFLGIGDRASPLHF. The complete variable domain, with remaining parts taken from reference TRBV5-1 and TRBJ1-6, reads KAGVTQTPRYLIKTRGQQVTLSCSPISGHRSVSWYQQTPGQGLQFLFEYFSETQRNKGNFPGRFSGRQFSNSRSEMNVSTLELGDSALYLCASSFLGIGDRASPLHFGNGTRLTVT.

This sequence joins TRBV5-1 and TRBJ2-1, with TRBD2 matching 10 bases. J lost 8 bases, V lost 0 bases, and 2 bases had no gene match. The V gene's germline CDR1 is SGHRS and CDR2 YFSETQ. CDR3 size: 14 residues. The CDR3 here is CASSLGTSGDEQFF. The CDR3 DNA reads TGCGCCAGCAGCTTGGGAACTAGCGGGGATGAGCAGTTCTTC.

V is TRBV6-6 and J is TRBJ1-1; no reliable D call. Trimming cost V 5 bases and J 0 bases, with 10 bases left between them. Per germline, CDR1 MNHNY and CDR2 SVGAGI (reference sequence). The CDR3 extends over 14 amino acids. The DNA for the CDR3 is TGTGCCAGCAGTCCTATCTCGGTGAACACTGAAGCTTTCTTT. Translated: CASSPISVNTEAFF.

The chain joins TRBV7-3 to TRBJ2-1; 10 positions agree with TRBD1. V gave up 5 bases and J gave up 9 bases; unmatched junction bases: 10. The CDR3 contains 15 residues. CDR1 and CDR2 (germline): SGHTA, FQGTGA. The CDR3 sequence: CASSAGRQGAREQFF. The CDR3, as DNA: TGTGCCAGCAGCGCGGGTCGACAGGGGGCTCGTGAGCAGTTCTTC.

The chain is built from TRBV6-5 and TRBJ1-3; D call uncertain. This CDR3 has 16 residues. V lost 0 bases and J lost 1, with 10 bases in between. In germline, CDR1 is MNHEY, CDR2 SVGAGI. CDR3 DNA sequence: TGTGCCAGCAGTTACTCGAGTCCGTTGTCTGGAAACACCATATATTTT. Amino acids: CASSYSSPLSGNTIYF.

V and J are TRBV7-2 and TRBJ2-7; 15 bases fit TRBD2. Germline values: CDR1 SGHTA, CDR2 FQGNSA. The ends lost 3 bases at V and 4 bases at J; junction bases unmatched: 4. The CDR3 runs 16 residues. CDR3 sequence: CASSFGLAGGSYEQYF. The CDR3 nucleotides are TGTGCCAGCAGCTTCGGACTAGCGGGAGGGTCGTACGAGCAGTACTTC.

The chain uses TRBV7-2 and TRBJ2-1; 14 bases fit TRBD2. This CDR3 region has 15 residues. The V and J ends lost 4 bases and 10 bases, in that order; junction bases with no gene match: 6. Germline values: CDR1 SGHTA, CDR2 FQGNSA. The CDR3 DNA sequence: TGTGCCAGCAGCTCGACTAGCGGGGGGGGTAGAGAGCAGTTCTTC. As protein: CASSSTSGGGREQFF.

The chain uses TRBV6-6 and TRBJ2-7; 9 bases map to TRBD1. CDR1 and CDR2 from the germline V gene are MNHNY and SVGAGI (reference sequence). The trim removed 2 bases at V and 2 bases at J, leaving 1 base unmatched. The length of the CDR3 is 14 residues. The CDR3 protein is CASSYRTGAYEQYF. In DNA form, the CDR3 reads TGTGCCAGCAGTTACAGGACAGGGGCCTACGAGCAGTACTTC.

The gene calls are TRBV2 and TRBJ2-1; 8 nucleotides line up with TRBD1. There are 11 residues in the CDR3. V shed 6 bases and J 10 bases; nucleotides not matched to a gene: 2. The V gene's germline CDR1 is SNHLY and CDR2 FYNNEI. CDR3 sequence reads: CASRGTGEQFF. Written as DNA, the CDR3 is TGTGCCAGCAGGGGGACAGGAGAGCAGTTCTTC. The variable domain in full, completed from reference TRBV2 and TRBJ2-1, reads EPEVTQTPSHQVTQMGQEVILRCVPISNHLYFYWYRQILGQKVEFLVSFYNNEISEKSEIFDDQFSVERPDGSNFTLKIRSTKLEDSAMYFCASRGTGEQFFGPGTRLTVL.

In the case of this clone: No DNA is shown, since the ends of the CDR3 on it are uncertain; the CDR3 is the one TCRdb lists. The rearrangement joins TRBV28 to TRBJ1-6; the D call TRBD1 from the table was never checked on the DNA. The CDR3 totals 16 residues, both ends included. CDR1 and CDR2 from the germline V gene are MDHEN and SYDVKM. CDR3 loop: CASSFLAGSYNSPLHF.

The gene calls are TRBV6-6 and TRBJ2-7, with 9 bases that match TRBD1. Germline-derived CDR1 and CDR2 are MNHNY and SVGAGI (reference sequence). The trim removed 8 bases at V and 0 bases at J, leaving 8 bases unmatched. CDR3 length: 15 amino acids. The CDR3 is CASHHPTGGSYEQYF. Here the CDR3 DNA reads TGTGCCAGCCACCATCCGACAGGGGGCTCCTACGAGCAGTACTTC.

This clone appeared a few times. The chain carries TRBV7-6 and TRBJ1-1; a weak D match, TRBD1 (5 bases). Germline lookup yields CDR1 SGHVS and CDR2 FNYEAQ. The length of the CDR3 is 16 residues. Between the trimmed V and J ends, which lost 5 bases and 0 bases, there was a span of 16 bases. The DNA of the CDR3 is TGTGCCAGCAGCCCCAGGGCGGGACGGATGAACACTGAAGCTTTCTTT. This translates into CASSPRAGRMNTEAFF.